These T cell receptor beta chains were read from a single sample in a study of T cells in localized non-small cell lung cancer. Measured with immunoSEQ multiplex PCR; TCRdb has only the in-frame clones, and not every one. Found here are 45,000 to 60,000 clones, 86% of them singletons; the top ten hold over 4%. The specimen was peripheral blood, collected before any cancer treatment. All receptors derive from a woman aged 40 to 75 with stage I lung adenocarcinoma. Both conserved end residues are part of each CDR3. The D gene is left open where the match is weak. Rows may omit the clone size; those that give it use once, few, many or a size class.

abundance	v_gene	d_gene	len	j_gene	CDR3aa	CDR3nt
.	TRBV7-2	.	15	TRBJ1-5	CASSFFQGTGQPQHF	TGTGCCAGCAGCTTCTTCCAGGGAACGGGCCAGCCCCAGCATTTT
.	TRBV19	.	15	TRBJ2-3	CASSKFQGGVGTQYF	TGTGCCAGTAGTAAATTCCAGGGTGGAGTTGGTACGCAGTATTTT
.	TRBV4-3	.	12	TRBJ2-1	CASSQFGSEQFF	TGCGCCAGCAGCCAGTTCGGGAGTGAGCAGTTCTTC
.	TRBV28	.	13	TRBJ1-2	CASIPQGNYGYTF	TGTGCCAGCATCCCGCAGGGTAACTATGGCTACACCTTC
.	TRBV11-2	.	14	TRBJ1-1	CASSLGGSNTEAFF	TGTGCCAGCAGCTTAGGGGGCAGTAACACTGAAGCTTTCTTT
.	TRBV30	.	13	TRBJ1-4	CAWSVPRAEKLFF	TGTGCCTGGAGTGTACCAAGGGCGGAAAAACTGTTTTTT
.	TRBV30	.	13	TRBJ1-1	CAWSVEGDTEAFF	TGTGCCTGGAGTGTAGAAGGGGATACTGAAGCTTTCTTT
.	TRBV19	.	15	TRBJ2-5	CASSIGQGRLETQYF	TGTGCCAGTAGTATAGGTCAGGGGCGTTTAGAGACCCAGTACTTC
.	TRBV5-5	TRBD2	15	TRBJ2-3	CANSLTLAVTDTQYF	TGTGCCAACAGCTTGACACTAGCGGTCACAGATACGCAGTATTTT
.	TRBV5-6	TRBD2	14	TRBJ2-4	CASTLGRAKNIQYF	TGTGCCAGCACCTTGGGGAGGGCTAAAAACATTCAGTACTTC
.	TRBV29-1	.	12	TRBJ2-7	CSVAQGRREQYF	TGCAGCGTTGCACAGGGCCGCCGGGAGCAGTACTTC
.	TRBV10-3	.	13	TRBJ2-7	CAISEGGPYEQYF	TGTGCCATCAGTGAGGGGGGTCCCTACGAGCAGTACTTC
.	TRBV9	.	16	TRBJ2-3	CASSVADKDLADTQYF	TGTGCCAGCAGCGTAGCTGATAAGGATCTAGCGGATACGCAGTATTTT
.	TRBV19	.	15	TRBJ1-1	CASSIEGSLITEAFF	TGTGCCAGTAGTATCGAGGGCAGCCTTATCACTGAAGCTTTCTTT
once	TRBV30	TRBD1	13	TRBJ2-7	CAWRGQESYEQYF	TGTGCCTGGAGGGGACAGGAGTCCTACGAGCAGTACTTC
.	TRBV4-1	TRBD2	17	TRBJ2-3	CASSQDGTGGGTDTQYF	TGCGCCAGCAGCCAAGATGGTACGGGCGGGGGGACAGATACGCAGTATTTT
.	TRBV4-3	.	15	TRBJ1-2	CASSQAAGENYGYTF	TGCGCCAGCAGCCAGGCCGCCGGGGAGAACTATGGCTACACCTTC
once	TRBV7-9	.	12	TRBJ1-5	CASSLQGQPQHF	TGTGCCAGCAGCTTACAGGGGCAGCCCCAGCATTTT
.	TRBV4-3	.	17	TRBJ2-2	CASSQETGSTHTGELFF	TGCGCCAGCAGCCAAGAAACAGGGTCGACACACACCGGGGAGCTGTTTTTT
.	TRBV7-2	TRBD1	15	TRBJ1-2	CASSPYSGTARGYTF	TGTGCCAGCAGCCCCTACTCAGGGACAGCTCGTGGCTACACCTTC
.	TRBV30	TRBD2	13	TRBJ2-7	CAWSSAGGYEQYF	TGTGCCTGGTCTTCAGCGGGGGGCTACGAGCAGTACTTC
once	TRBV5-1	.	13	TRBJ2-7	CASSLDRVYEQYF	TGCGCCAGCAGCTTGGACAGGGTCTACGAGCAGTACTTC
.	TRBV27	TRBD2	17	TRBJ2-3	CASSFRAGTSGTDTQYF	TGTGCCAGCAGTTTTCGCGCGGGGACTAGTGGTACAGATACGCAGTATTTT
.	TRBV5-1	.	15	TRBJ2-2	CASSLIQQNTGELFF	TGCGCCAGCAGCTTGATTCAGCAGAACACCGGGGAGCTGTTTTTT
.	TRBV11-2	.	13	TRBJ1-1	CASSLERGTEAFF	TGTGCCAGCAGCTTAGAAAGGGGGACTGAAGCTTTCTTT
.	TRBV4-2	.	17	TRBJ2-7	CASSQDLGAGSSYEQYF	TGTGCCAGCAGCCAAGATCTCGGGGCAGGGAGCTCCTACGAGCAGTACTTC
.	TRBV6-1	.	13	TRBJ1-1	CASSEVQGGEAFF	TGTGCCAGCAGTGAAGTGCAGGGAGGTGAAGCTTTCTTT
few	TRBV5-1	.	17	TRBJ1-1	CASSLTPGGTLNTEAFF	TGCGCCAGCAGCTTGACCCCGGGGGGCACTTTGAACACTGAAGCTTTCTTT
.	TRBV30	.	14	TRBJ1-2	CAWSWGAGSYGYTF	TGTGCCTGGAGTTGGGGGGCAGGGAGCTATGGCTACACCTTC
.	TRBV19	.	15	TRBJ1-5	CASTRGGDSNQPQHF	TGTGCCAGTACCCGGGGAGGGGATAGCAATCAGCCCCAGCATTTT
.	TRBV9	TRBD2	15	TRBJ2-1	CASSGVSGGAQEQFF	TGTGCCAGCAGCGGCGTTAGCGGGGGGGCTCAGGAGCAGTTCTTC
.	TRBV7-2	TRBD2	17	TRBJ2-3	CASSFLTSGGRSDTQYF	TGTGCCAGCAGCTTTTTAACTAGCGGGGGGAGGTCAGATACGCAGTATTTT
once	TRBV6-5	TRBD2	15	TRBJ2-1	CASSKLAGSYNEQFF	TGTGCCAGCAGTAAGTTAGCGGGGTCCTACAATGAGCAGTTCTTC
.	TRBV4-3	.	13	TRBJ2-7	CASSPGLAYEQYF	TGCGCCAGCAGCCCCGGACTGGCCTACGAGCAGTACTTC
.	TRBV29-1	.	13	TRBJ1-1	CSVASAVNTEAFF	TGCAGCGTTGCGTCGGCAGTGAACACTGAAGCTTTCTTT
.	TRBV11-3	TRBD1	15	TRBJ1-6	CASSRTGDSSSPLHF	TGTGCCAGCAGCCGGACAGGGGATAGTAGTTCACCCCTCCACTTT
.	TRBV5-1	TRBD1	16	TRBJ2-1	CASSLGPGQPYNEQFF	TGCGCCAGCAGCTTGGGCCCGGGACAGCCTTACAATGAGCAGTTCTTC
.	TRBV7-2	TRBD2	19	TRBJ2-3	CASSRGGTSGGAATDTQYF	TGTGCCAGCAGCCGAGGTGGGACTAGCGGGGGGGCGGCGACAGATACGCAGTATTTT
few	TRBV30	.	14	TRBJ2-7	CAWSVATALYEQYF	TGTGCCTGGAGTGTAGCGACAGCCCTCTACGAGCAGTACTTC
.	TRBV5-1	.	13	TRBJ2-5	CASSLVGGETQYF	TGCGCCAGCAGCTTGGTCGGGGGTGAGACCCAGTACTTC
.	TRBV19	.	15	TRBJ2-2	CASSIAPLGGGELFF	TGTGCCAGTAGTATAGCCCCCCTTGGCGGCGGGGAGCTGTTTTTT
.	TRBV7-2	TRBD1	15	TRBJ2-3	CASSLVDRAQDTQYF	TGTGCCAGCAGCTTAGTGGACAGGGCCCAGGATACGCAGTATTTT
.	TRBV11-2	.	15	TRBJ1-2	CASSPRAGLNFGYTF	TGTGCCAGCAGCCCTAGAGCAGGGCTTAACTTTGGCTACACCTTC
once	TRBV6-6	.	12	TRBJ2-5	CASRSENRDIDF	TGTGCCAGCAGATCCGAAAACCGGGACATTGACTTC
once	TRBV6-6	.	16	TRBJ2-7	CASSLISPDVAYEQYF	TGTGCCAGCAGCCTGATTTCACCGGACGTTGCCTACGAGCAGTACTTT
.	TRBV4-2	TRBD2	16	TRBJ2-3	CASSQVSGGGTDTQYF	TGTGCCAGCAGCCAGGTTAGCGGGGGGGGCACAGATACGCAGTATTTT
.	TRBV25-1	.	15	TRBJ1-6	CASGLRGSYNSPLHF	TGTGCCAGCGGTTTGAGGGGCTCCTATAATTCACCCCTCCACTTT